This TCR beta chain is drawn from a study of shared clonotypes between healthy human individuals. About the study: Those who served as donors were a couple of women and three men between the ages of 18 and 49.

The sorted-subset replicate PCRs were given about 200 ng DNA, which is approximately 30,000 T cell genomes. Repertoires were generated with immunoSEQ multiplex PCR, while TCRdb's copy carries only in-frame clones and drops some. The data show about 180,000 clones, with over 80% seen just once and 0.067% held by the top ten. The CDR3 contains 17 residues. CDR1 is LNHDA and CDR2 is SQIVND in the germline V gene (reference sequence). Trimming pared 5 bases from V and 2 bases from J, leaving 20 bases between. Healthy and HIV-negative, the adult donors had no recent acute infections or vaccinations. The TCR was taken from a woman aged 25 to 39 in good health. V gene TRBV19 combines with J gene TRBJ2-3; D may match TRBD1 or TRBD2 (7 bases each). Sequenced: naive CD4+ T cells sorted from blood. Documented subset: CD45RA+ positively selected. CDR3 bases: TGTGCCAGTAGTCGTCGACAGGGAGGGTTCCTCACAGATACGCAGTATTTT. This encodes CASSRRQGGFLTDTQYF.